This passage covers 14 T cell receptor beta chains from one sample sequenced in a study of shared clonotypes between healthy human individuals. Method: immunoSEQ multiplex PCR; TCRdb's copy keeps in-frame clones and lacks some. The table lists 2 million to 2.5 million clones, approximately 94% of them singletons. The sequenced sample consisted of naive CD4+ T cells sorted from blood. Described subset: CD45RA+ positively selected. Receptors originate from a man aged 18 to 29 in good health.

This clone was seen a single time. The CDR3 DNA reads TGTGCCTGGAGAAACCCTCCGGCGGGGAGGGGCGGGGAGCTGTTTTTT. Translation: CAWRNPPAGRGGELFF. The V and J genes are TRBV30 and TRBJ2-2; 7 positions agree with TRBD2. J was trimmed by 7 bases and V by 3 bases; bases with no gene match: 14. Germline V lookup: CDR1 GTSNPN, CDR2 SVGIG (reference sequence). CDR3 length: 16 residues.

In its sample, this clone was seen a few times. The sample contains more than one DNA sequence encoding this CDR3. The gene calls are TRBV2 and TRBJ1-5; D is unclear. V lost 7 bases and J 0 bases, leaving 7 bases between the germline ends. The germline gives CDR1 SNHLY, CDR2 FYNNEI. There are 13 residues in the CDR3. In DNA form, the CDR3 reads TGTGCCAGCATAAGGGATAGCAATCAGCCCCAGCATTTT. Residues: CASIRDSNQPQHF. The complete variable domain, with remaining parts taken from reference TRBV2 and TRBJ1-5, reads EPEVTQTPSHQVTQMGQEVILRCVPISNHLYFYWYRQILGQKVEFLVSFYNNEISEKSEIFDDQFSVERPDGSNFTLKIRSTKLEDSAMYFCASIRDSNQPQHFGDGTRLSIL.

The V and J genes are TRBV5-1 and TRBJ2-3, with D unclear. This CDR3 region has 18 residues. V was shortened by 0 bases and J by 6 bases, with 23 bases between the two germline ends. Per germline, CDR1 SGHRS and CDR2 YFSETQ. This CDR3 reads CASSLAVTSPPRGDTQYF. The CDR3 DNA sequence: TGCGCCAGCAGCTTGGCGGTCACCAGTCCGCCGCGTGGGGATACGCAGTATTTT.

The gene calls are TRBV28 and TRBJ1-2, with 10 bases that match TRBD1. Germline CDR1 reads MDHEN; CDR2 reads SYDVKM. V gave up 6 bases and J gave up 3 bases; unmatched junction bases: 4. The CDR3 covers 14 residues. The CDR3 region has the DNA TGTGCCAGCAGACGGGGACAGGGGTACTATGGCTACACCTTC. This codes for CASRRGQGYYGYTF.

The chain joins TRBV5-1 to TRBJ1-1; D is undetermined. The germline V gene encodes CDR1 SGHRS and CDR2 YFSETQ. The CDR3 loop spans 13 amino acids. Trimming removed 5 bases at V and 1 base at J, with 9 bases between. The CDR3, as DNA: TGCGCCAGCAGTGCAGACCAGAACACTGAAGCTTTCTTT. Encoded protein: CASSADQNTEAFF.

The V call is TRBV18, the J call TRBJ2-1, with D perhaps given as TRBD1 or TRBD2 (5 bases each). V lost 3 bases to trimming and J lost 5 bases, with 14 bases between them. CDR3 length: 15 residues. CDR1 and CDR2 from the germline V gene are KGHSH and LQKENI. The CDR3: CASSPPGPGNNEQFF. The CDR3 coding sequence is TGTGCCAGCTCACCCCCGGGACCAGGTAACAATGAGCAGTTCTTC.

In nucleotides, the CDR3 is TGTGCCAGCAGCGCCGGGACTAGCGGGAGGCGGGGCTCCTACGAGCAGTACTTC. It specifies CASSAGTSGRRGSYEQYF. The chain employs TRBV5-6 and TRBJ2-7; 15 bases match TRBD2. Looked up from germline, CDR1 is SGHDT and CDR2 is YYEEEE. This CDR3 has 18 residues. The J segment lost 0 bases and the V segment lost 4 bases, leaving 8 bases of the junction unmatched.

V usage is TRBV30 and J usage is TRBJ2-1; TRBD2 aligns across 12 bases. This CDR3 has 15 residues. Germline V gene data show CDR1 as GTSNPN and CDR2 as SVGIG (reference sequence). V was pared by 4 bases and J by 5 bases, with 6 bases of the junction left unmatched. CDR3 amino acids: CAWTRGLAGHNEQFF. CDR3 bases: TGTGCCTGGACCCGGGGACTAGCGGGCCACAATGAGCAGTTCTTC. The full variable domain, its missing parts supplied by reference TRBV30 and TRBJ2-1, is SQTIHQWPATLVQPVGSPLSLECTVEGTSNPNLYWYRQAAGRGLQLLFYSVGIGQISSEVPQNLSASRPQDRQFILSSKKLLLSDSGFYLCAWTRGLAGHNEQFFGPGTRLTVL.

The chain combines TRBV9 with TRBJ1-3; 8 bases are shared with TRBD1. Germline loops: CDR1 SGDLS, CDR2 YYNGEE. This CDR3 has 15 amino acids. The trim removed 3 bases at V and 3 bases at J, leaving 5 bases unmatched. Written as DNA, the CDR3 is TGTGCCAGCAGCGAAACAGGGGGTGGTGGAAACACCATATATTTT. Its translation is CASSETGGGGNTIYF.

This sequence joins TRBV30 and TRBJ2-7, with D tentatively TRBD1 (6 bases). CDR3 length: 17 amino acids. Deletions cut 0 bases from V and 6 bases from J, with 24 bases between. Germline V gene sequence: CDR1 GTSNPN, CDR2 SVGIG (reference sequence). The CDR3 spells CAWSVLWAGANLGEQYF. The CDR3 bases are TGTGCCTGGAGTGTACTATGGGCAGGGGCCAACCTCGGCGAGCAGTACTTC.

The chain is built from TRBV6-6 and TRBJ1-1, with D uncertain. The length of the CDR3 is 12 residues. V lost 8 bases to trimming and J lost 1 base, with 8 bases between them. CDR1 MNHNY and CDR2 SVGAGI come from the germline V gene (reference sequence). CDR3 DNA sequence: TGTGCCAGCCTACAGAAGAACACTGAAGCTTTCTTT. It specifies CASLQKNTEAFF.

With regard to this clone: This sample also contains other DNA sequences that code for the same CDR3. This chain uses TRBV5-1 with TRBJ2-5; D perhaps matches TRBD1 (6 bases). Germline-derived CDR1 and CDR2 are SGHRS and YFSETQ. V shed 0 bases and J shed 1 base, with 7 bases lying between them. The CDR3 is made up of 14 amino acids. Here the CDR3 reads CASSLVTGQETQYF. The CDR3, as DNA: TGCGCCAGCAGCTTGGTGACAGGCCAAGAGACCCAGTACTTC.

This clone was seen a single time. The rearrangement links TRBV11-2 to TRBJ2-1; D gene uncertain. Germline lookup yields CDR1 SGHAT and CDR2 FQNNGV. V gave up 3 bases and J gave up 10 bases, with 13 bases separating them. This CDR3 has 13 amino acids. CDR3 in DNA: TGTGCCAGCAGCTTTTTCTCGGAGAGGGAGCAGTTCTTC. It encodes CASSFFSEREQFF. The whole variable domain, remainder taken from reference TRBV11-2 and TRBJ2-1, is EAGVAQSPRYKIIEKRQSVAFWCNPISGHATLYWYQQILGQGPKLLIQFQNNGVVDDSQLPKDRFSAERLKGVDSTLKIQPAKLEDSAVYLCASSFFSEREQFFGPGTRLTVL.

A note on this clone: At one end, the junction sequence differs from germline, possibly due to a read error. The V and J genes are TRBV11-2 and TRBJ2-7, with D maybe TRBD2 (6 bases). The CDR3 contains 11 residues. Looked up from germline, CDR1 is SGHAT and CDR2 is FQNNGV. The CDR3 sequence is CASSLGLGGDF. DNA for the CDR3: TGTGCCAGCAGCTTAGGTCTGGGAGGAGACTTC.